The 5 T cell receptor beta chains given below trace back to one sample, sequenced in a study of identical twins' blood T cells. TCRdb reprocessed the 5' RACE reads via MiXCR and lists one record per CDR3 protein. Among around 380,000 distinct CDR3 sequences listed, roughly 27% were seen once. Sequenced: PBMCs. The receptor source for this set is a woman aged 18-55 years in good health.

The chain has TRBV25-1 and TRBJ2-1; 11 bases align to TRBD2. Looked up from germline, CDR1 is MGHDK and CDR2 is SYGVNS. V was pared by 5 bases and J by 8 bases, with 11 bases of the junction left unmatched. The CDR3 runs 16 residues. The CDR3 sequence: CASSLAGGSGRDEQFF. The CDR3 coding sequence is TGTGCCAGCAGTCTGGCCGGGGGTAGCGGGAGGGATGAGCAGTTCTTC.

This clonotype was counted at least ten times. As DNA, the CDR3 is TGCGCCAGCAGCTTGTGGGGCTACAATGAGCAGTTCTTC. Translated, it gives CASSLWGYNEQFF. The chain uses TRBV5-1 and TRBJ2-1, with no clear D. The CDR3 contains 13 residues. Trimming took 1 base from V and 3 from J, leaving 5 bases between them. Germline-derived CDR1 and CDR2 are SGHRS and YFSETQ. The entire variable domain, with the rest obtained from reference TRBV5-1 and TRBJ2-1, is as follows: KAGVTQTPRYLIKTRGQQVTLSCSPISGHRSVSWYQQTPGQGLQFLFEYFSETQRNKGNFPGRFSGRQFSNSRSEMNVSTLELGDSALYLCASSLWGYNEQFFGPGTRLTVL.

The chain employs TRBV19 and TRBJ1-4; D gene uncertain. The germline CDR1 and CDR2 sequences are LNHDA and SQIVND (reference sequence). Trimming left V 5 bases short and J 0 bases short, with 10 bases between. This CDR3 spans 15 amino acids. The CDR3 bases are TGTGCCAGTAGTGCCGGGCGTGCAACTAATGAAAAACTGTTTTTT. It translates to CASSAGRATNEKLFF.

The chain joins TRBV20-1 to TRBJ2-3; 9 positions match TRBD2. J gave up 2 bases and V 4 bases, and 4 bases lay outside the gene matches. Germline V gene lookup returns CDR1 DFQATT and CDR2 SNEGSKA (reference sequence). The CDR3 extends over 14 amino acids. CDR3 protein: CSANPSGNTDTQYF. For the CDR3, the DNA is TGCAGTGCTAACCCTAGCGGGAACACAGATACGCAGTATTTT.

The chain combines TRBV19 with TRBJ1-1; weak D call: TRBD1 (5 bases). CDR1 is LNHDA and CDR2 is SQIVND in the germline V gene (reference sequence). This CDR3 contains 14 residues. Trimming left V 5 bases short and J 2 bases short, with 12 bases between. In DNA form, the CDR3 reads TGTGCCAGTAGTCGGGACGGGTACAACACTGAAGCTTTCTTT. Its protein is CASSRDGYNTEAFF.